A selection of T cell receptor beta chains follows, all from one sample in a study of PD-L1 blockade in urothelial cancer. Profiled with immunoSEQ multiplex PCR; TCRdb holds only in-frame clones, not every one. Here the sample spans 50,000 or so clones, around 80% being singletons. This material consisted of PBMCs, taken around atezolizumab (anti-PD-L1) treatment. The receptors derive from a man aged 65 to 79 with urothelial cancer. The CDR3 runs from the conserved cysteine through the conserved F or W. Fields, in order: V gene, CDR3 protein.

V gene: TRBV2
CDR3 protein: CASRAPGLYTGELFF

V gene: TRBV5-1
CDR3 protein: CASSPEGREVGTQYF

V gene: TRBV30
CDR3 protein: CARRGDSGNTIYF

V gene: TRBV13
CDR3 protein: CASSSNSDTEAFF

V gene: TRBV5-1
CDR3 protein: CASSQTGGEDTQYF

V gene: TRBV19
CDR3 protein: CASRIQGKGGYTF

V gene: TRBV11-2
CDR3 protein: CASSLGRGGIRPFF

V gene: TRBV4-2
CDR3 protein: CASSRPPSGTGGELFF

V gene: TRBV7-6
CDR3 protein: CASSKRSGRSTDTQYF

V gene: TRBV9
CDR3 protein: CASSARGGGNTIYF

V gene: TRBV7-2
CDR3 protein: CASSNGQGFHEQYF